This T cell receptor (beta chain) emerged from a study of post-analysis software for immune sequencing data. Study results and limitations: A few TRBV segments (TRBV5-6, TRBV5-1 and TRBV20-1 among them) occurred more frequently in patients than in controls.

From germline, CDR1 is SGHRS and CDR2 YFSETQ. The V end was cut by 0 bases, the J end by 7 bases, with 20 bases between. CDR3 length equals 17 residues. Built from TCR beta cDNA, the libraries had unique molecular identifiers in them. TCRdb analysed the PCR reads with MiXCR anew, one entry per CDR3 protein. The sample shows more than 500,000 distinct CDR3 sequences, around 31% of them seen only once. A remark on this clonotype: Its antigen is unknown.

This TCR came from a girl aged 2-17 years with multiple sclerosis. Sequencing input: blood. This chain joins TRBV5-1 and TRBJ2-1; possible D gene TRBD2, 7 bases. For the CDR3, the DNA is TGCGCCAGCAGCTTGGTGGCTAGCGGTACTGGGACAAATGAGCAGTTCTTC. Translating gives CASSLVASGTGTNEQFF.